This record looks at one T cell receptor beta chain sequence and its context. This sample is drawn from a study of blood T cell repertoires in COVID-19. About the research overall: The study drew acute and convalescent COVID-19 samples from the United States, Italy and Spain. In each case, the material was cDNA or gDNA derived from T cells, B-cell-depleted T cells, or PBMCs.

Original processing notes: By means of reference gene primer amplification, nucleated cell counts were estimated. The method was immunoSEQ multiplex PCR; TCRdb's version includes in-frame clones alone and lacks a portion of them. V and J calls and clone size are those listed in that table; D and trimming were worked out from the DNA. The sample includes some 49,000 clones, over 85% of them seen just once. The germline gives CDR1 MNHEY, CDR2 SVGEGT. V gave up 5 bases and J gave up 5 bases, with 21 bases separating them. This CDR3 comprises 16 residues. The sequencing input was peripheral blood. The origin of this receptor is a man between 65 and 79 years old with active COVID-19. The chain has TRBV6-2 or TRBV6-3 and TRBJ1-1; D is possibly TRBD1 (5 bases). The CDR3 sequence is CASSDPGREGKTEAFF. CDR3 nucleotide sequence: TGTGCCAGCAGTGACCCGGGACGGGAGGGGAAGACTGAAGCTTTCTTT.